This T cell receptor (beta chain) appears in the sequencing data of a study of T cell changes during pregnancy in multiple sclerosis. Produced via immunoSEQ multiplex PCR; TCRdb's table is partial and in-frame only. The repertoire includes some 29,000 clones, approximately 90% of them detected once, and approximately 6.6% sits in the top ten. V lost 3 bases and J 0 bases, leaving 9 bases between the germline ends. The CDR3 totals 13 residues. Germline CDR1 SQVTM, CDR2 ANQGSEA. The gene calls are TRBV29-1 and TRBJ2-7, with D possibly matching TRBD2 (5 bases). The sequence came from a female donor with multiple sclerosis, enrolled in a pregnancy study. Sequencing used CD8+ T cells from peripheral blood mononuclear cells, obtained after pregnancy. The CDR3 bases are TGCAGCGTTGATGGAGGTAGCTCCTACGAGCAGTACTTC. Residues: CSVDGGSSYEQYF.